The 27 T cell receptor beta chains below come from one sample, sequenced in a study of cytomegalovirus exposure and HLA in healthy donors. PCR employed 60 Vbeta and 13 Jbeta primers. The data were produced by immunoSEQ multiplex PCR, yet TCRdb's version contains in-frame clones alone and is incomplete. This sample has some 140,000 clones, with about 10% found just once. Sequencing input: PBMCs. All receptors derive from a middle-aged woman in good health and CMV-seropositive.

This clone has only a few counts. CDR3 sequence: CASSSWARGGYTF. As DNA, the CDR3 is TGTGCCAGCAGCTCCTGGGCCCGAGGGGGCTACACCTTC. The genes are TRBV5-6 and TRBJ1-2, with D hard to call. The CDR3 is 13 amino acids. The germline V gene has CDR1 SGHDT and CDR2 YYEEEE. The V and J ends lost 3 bases and 8 bases respectively, with 14 bases between them.

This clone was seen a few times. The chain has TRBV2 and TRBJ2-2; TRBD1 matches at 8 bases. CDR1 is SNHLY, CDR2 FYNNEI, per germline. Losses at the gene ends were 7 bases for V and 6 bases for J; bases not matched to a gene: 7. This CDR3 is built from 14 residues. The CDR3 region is CASTRTGWAGELFF. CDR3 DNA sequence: TGTGCCAGCACCCGGACAGGGTGGGCCGGGGAGCTGTTTTTT.

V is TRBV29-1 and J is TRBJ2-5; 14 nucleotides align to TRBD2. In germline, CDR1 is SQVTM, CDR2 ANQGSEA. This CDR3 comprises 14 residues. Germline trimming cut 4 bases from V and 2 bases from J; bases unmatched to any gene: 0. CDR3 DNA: TGCAGCGTTGGACTAGCGGGGGGGCAAGAGACCCAGTACTTC. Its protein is CSVGLAGGQETQYF.

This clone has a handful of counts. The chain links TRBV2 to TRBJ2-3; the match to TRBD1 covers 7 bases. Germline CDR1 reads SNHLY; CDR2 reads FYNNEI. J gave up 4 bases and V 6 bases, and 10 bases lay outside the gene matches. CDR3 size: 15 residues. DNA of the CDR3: TGTGCCAGCAGCGACTGGGGGACAGAAGCAGATACGCAGTATTTT. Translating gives CASSDWGTEADTQYF.

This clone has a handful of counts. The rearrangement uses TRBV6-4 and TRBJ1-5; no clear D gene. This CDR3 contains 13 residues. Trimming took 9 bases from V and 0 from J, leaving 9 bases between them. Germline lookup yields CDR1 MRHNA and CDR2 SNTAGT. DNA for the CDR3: TGTGCCAGGGAGGTCAGTAGCAATCAGCCCCAGCATTTT. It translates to CAREVSSNQPQHF.

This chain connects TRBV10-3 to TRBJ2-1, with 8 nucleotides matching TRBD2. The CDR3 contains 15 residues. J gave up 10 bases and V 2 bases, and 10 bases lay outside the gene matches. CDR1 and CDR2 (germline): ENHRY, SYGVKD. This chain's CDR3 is CAISEPGTIAGEQFF. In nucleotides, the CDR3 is TGTGCCATCAGTGAGCCCGGGACGATAGCGGGGGAGCAGTTCTTC.

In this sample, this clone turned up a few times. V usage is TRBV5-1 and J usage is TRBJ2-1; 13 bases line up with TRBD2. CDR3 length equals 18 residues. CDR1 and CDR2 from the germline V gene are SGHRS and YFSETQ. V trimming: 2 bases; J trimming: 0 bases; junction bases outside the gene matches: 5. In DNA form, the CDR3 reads TGCGCCAGCAGCTTCCCGACTAGCGGGGGGAGCTCCTACAATGAGCAGTTCTTC. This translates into CASSFPTSGGSSYNEQFF.

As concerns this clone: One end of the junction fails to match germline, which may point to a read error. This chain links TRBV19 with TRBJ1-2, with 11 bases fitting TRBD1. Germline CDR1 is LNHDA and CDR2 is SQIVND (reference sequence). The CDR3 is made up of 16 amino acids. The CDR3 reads CASSLKGTGGNYGYTF. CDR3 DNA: TGTGCCAGTAGTTTAAAAGGGACAGGGGGAAACTACGGCTACACCTTC.

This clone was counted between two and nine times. The DNA of the CDR3 is TGCGCCAGCAGCCCACAGGGACGAGGTGGCTACACCTTC. Protein: CASSPQGRGGYTF. This chain connects TRBV5-1 to TRBJ1-2; D possibly corresponds to TRBD1 (6 bases). This CDR3 spans 13 amino acids. Germline CDR1 and CDR2: SGHRS and YFSETQ. Trimming pared 4 bases from V and 7 bases from J, leaving 14 bases between.

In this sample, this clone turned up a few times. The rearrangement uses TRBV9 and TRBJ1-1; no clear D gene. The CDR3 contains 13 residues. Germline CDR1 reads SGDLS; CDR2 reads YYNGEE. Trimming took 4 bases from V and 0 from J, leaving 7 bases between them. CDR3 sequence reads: CASSPLLNTEAFF. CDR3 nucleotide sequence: TGTGCCAGCAGCCCTTTATTGAACACTGAAGCTTTCTTT.

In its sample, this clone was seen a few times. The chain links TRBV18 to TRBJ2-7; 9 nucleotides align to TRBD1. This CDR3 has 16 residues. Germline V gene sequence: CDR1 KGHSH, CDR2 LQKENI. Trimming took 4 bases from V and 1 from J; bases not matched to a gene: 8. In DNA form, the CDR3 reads TGTGCCAGCTCACTTGGGGGACAGGGACTATCCTACGAGCAGTACTTC. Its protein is CASSLGGQGLSYEQYF.

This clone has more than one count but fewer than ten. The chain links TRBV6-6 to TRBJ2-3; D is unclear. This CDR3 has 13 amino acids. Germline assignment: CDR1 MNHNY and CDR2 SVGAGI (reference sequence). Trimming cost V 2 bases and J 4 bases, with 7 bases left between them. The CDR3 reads CASSYVGADTQYF. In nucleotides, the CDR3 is TGTGCCAGCAGTTACGTGGGCGCAGATACGCAGTATTTT.

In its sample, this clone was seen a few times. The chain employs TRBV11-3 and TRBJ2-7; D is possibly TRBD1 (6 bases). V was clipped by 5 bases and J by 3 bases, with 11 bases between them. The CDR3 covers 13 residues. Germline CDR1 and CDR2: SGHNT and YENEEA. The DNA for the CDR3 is TGTGCCAGCAGCCGGGGACATGGCTACGAGCAGTACTTC. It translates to CASSRGHGYEQYF.

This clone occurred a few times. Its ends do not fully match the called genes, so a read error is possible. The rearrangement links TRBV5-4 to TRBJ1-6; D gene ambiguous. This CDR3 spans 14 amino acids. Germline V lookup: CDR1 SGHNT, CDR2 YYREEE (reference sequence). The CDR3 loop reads CASSLNSYNSPLNF. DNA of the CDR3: TGTGCCAGCAGCTTGAATAGTTATAATTCACCCCTCAACTTT.

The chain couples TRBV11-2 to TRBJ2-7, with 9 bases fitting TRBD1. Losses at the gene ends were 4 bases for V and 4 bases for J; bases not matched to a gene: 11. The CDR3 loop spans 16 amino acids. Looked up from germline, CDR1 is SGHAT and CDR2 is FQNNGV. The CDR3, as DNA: TGTGCCAGCAGCTCCTATCGGGGACAGGGACATTACGAGCAGTACTTC. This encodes CASSSYRGQGHYEQYF.

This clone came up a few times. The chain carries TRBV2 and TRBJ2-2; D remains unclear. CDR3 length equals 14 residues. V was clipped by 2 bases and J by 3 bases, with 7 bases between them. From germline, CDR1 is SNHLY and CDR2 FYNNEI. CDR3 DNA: TGTGCCAGCAGTGAACGAGGTTACACCGGGGAGCTGTTTTTT. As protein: CASSERGYTGELFF.

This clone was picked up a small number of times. CDR3 amino acids: CASRLVPNEEQYF. The CDR3 nucleotides read TGTGCCAGTAGACTTGTACCCAATGAAGAGCAGTACTTC. V gene TRBV19 combines with J gene TRBJ2-7; no reliable D call. The CDR3 is 13 residues long. Per the germline V gene, CDR1 is LNHDA and CDR2 is SQIVND (reference sequence). Trimming left V 6 bases short and J 7 bases short, with 16 bases between.

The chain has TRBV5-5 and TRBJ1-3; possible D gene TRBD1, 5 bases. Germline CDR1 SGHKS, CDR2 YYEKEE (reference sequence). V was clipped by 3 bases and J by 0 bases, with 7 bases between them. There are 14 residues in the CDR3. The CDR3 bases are TGTGCCAGCAGCTCAGGGAACTCTGGAAACACCATATATTTT. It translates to CASSSGNSGNTIYF.

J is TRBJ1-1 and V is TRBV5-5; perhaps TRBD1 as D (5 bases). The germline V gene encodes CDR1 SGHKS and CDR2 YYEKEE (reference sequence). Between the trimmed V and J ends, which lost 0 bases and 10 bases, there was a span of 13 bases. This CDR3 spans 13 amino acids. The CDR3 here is CASSLGTGQGAFF. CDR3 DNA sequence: TGTGCCAGCAGCTTGGGAACAGGTCAGGGAGCTTTCTTT.

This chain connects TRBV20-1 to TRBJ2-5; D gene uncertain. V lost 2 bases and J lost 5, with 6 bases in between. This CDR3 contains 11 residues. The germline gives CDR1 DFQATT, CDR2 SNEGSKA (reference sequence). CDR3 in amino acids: CSARSEETQYF. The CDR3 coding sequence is TGCAGTGCTAGATCGGAGGAGACCCAGTACTTC.

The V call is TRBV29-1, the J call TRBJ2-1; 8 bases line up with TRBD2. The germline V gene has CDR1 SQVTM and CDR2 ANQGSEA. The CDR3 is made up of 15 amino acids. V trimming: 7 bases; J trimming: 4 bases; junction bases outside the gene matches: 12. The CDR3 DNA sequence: TGCAGCGGGGGTCTCGGGGGGGGTGCTTACAATGAGCAGTTCTTC. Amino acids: CSGGLGGGAYNEQFF.

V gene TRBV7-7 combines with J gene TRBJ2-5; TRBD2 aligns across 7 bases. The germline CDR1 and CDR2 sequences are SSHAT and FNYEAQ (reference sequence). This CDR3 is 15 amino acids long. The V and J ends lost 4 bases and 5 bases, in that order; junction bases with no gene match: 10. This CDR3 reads CASSSTGGGQETQYF. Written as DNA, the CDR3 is TGTGCCAGCAGCTCGACGGGGGGAGGTCAGGAGACCCAGTACTTC.

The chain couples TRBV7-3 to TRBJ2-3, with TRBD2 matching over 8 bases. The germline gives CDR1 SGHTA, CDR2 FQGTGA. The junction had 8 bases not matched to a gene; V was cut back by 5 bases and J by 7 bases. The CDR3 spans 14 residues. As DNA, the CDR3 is TGTGCCAGCAGCCGGGGGGGGGCGGATAATACGCAGTATTTT. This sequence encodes CASSRGGADNTQYF. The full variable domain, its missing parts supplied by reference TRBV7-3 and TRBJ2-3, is GAGVSQTPSNKVTEKGKYVELRCDPISGHTALYWYRQSLGQGPEFLIYFQGTGAADDSGLPNDRFFAVRPEGSVSTLKIQRTERGDSAVYLCASSRGGADNTQYFGPGTRLTVL.

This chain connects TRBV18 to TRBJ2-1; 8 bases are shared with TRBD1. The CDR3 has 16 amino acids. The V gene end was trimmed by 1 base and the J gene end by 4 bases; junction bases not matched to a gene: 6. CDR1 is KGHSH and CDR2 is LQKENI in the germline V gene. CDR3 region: CASSPLIGQGYNEQFF. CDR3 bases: TGTGCCAGCTCACCACTGATAGGACAGGGATACAATGAGCAGTTCTTC.

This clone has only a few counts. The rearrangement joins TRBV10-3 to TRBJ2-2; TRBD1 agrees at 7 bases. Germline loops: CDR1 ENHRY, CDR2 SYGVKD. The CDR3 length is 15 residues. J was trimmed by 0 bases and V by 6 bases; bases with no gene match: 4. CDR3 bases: TGTGCCATCAGCGACAGGGTCTCGAACACCGGGGAGCTGTTTTTT. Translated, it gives CAISDRVSNTGELFF.

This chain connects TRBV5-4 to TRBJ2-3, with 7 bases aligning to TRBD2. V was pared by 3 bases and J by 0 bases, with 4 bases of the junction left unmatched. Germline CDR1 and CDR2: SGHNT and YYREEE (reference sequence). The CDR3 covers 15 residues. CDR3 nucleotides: TGTGCCAGCAGCTCCAGGACTAGTAGCACAGATACGCAGTATTTT. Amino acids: CASSSRTSSTDTQYF. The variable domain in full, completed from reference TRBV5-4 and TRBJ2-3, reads ETGVTQSPTHLIKTRGQQVTLRCSSQSGHNTVSWYQQALGQGPQFIFQYYREEENGRGNFPPRFSGLQFPNYSSELNVNALELDDSALYLCASSSRTSSTDTQYFGPGTRLTVL.

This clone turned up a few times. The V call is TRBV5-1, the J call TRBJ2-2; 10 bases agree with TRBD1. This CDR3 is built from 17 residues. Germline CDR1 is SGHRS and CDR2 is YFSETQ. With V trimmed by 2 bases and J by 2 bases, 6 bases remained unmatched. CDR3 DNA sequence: TGCGCCAGCAGCTTCCTCCCGACAGGGGGCAACACCGGGGAGCTGTTTTTT. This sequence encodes CASSFLPTGGNTGELFF.